This T cell receptor beta chain came from a study of shared clonotypes between healthy human individuals. Study-wide findings and caveats: What rarefaction showed was incomplete sorted-subset sequencing despite large depth.

The naive CD8 population came from CD45RO-negative cells selected for CCR7, without terminally differentiated effector memory CD45RA+ cells. As for this clone: Its matching antigen is unknown.

The CDR3 is 15 residues long. CDR1 SGHDN and CDR2 FVKESK come from the germline V gene. Trimming left V 1 base short and J 4 bases short, with 8 bases between. Sequenced by immunoSEQ multiplex PCR; TCRdb stores in-frame clones only, minus some. In the table there are about 590,000 clones, around 95% of which are singletons. This chain uses TRBV14 with TRBJ1-6; a weak D match, TRBD1 (5 bases). Sequenced material: naive CD8+ T cells sorted from blood. This clonotype was obtained from a woman aged 30 to 39 in good health. For the CDR3, the DNA is TGTGCCAGCAGCCAAGGGGACGCGTATAATTCACCCCTCCACTTT. Protein product: CASSQGDAYNSPLHF.